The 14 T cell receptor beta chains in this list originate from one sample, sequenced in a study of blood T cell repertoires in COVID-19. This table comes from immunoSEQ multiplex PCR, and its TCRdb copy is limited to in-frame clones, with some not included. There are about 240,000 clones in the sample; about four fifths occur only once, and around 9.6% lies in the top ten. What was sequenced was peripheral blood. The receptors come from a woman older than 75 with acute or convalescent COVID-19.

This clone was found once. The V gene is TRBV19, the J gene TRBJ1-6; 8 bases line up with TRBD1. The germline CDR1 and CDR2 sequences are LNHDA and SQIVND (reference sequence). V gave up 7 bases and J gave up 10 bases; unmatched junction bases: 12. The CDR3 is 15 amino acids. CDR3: CASTQMTGANSPLHF. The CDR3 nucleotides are TGTGCCAGTACCCAGATGACAGGGGCCAACTCACCCCTCCACTTT.

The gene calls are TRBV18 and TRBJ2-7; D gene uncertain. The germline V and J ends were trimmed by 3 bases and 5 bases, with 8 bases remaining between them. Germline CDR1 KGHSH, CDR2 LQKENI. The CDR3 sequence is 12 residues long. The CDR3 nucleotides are TGTGCCAGCTCACCCCTGGGCGACGAGCAGTACTTC. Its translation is CASSPLGDEQYF.

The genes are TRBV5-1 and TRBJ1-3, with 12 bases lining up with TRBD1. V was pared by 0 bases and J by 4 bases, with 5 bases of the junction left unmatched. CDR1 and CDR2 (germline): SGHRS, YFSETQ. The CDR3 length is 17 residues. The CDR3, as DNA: TGCGCCAGCAGCTTGGGACCCGGGACAGGGGGCGGAAACACCATATATTTT. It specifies CASSLGPGTGGGNTIYF.

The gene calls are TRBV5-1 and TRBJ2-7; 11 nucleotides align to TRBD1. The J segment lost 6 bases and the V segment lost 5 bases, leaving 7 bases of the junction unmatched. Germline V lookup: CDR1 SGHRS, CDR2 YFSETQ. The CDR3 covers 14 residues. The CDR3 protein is CASSKGQGVGEQYF. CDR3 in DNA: TGCGCCAGCAGTAAGGGACAGGGGGTAGGCGAGCAGTACTTC.

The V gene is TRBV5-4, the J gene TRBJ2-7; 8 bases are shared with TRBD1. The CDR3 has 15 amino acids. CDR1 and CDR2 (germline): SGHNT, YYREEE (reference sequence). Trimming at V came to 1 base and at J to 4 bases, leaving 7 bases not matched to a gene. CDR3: CASSLSGTGVYEQYF. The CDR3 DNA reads TGTGCCAGCAGCTTGTCAGGGACAGGAGTTTACGAGCAGTACTTC.

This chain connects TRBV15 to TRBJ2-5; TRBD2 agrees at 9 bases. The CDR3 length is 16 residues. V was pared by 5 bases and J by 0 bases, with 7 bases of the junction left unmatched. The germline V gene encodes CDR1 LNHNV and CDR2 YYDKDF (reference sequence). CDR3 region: CATSPAGGLNQETQYF. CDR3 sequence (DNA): TGTGCCACCAGCCCTGCGGGGGGGCTAAACCAAGAGACCCAGTACTTC.

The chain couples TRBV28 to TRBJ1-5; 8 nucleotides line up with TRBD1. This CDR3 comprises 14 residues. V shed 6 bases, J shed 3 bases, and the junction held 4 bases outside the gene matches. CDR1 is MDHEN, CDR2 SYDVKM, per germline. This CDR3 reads CASSPDRANQPQHF. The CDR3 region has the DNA TGTGCCAGCAGCCCGGACAGGGCCAATCAGCCCCAGCATTTT.

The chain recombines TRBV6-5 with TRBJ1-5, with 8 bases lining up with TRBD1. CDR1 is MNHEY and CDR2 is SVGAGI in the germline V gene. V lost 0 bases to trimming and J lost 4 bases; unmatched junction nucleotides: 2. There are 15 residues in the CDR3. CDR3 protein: CASSYSGQANQPQHF. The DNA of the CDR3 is TGTGCCAGCAGTTACTCGGGACAGGCAAATCAGCCCCAGCATTTT.

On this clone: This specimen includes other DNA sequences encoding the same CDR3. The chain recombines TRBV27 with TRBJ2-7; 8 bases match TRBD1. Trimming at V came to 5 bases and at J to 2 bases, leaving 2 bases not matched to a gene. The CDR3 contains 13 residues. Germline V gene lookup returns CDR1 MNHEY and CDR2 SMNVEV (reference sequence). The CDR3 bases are TGTGCCAGCAGTCGGACAGGGCCCTACGAGCAGTACTTC. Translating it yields CASSRTGPYEQYF.

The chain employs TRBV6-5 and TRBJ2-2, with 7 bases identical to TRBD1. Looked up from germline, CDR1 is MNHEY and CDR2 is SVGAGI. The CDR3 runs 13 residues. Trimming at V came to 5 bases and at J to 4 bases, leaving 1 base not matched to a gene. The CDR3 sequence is CASSRQGTGELFF. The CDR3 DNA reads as TGTGCCAGCAGTCGACAGGGCACCGGGGAGCTGTTTTTT.

The CDR3 DNA reads TGTGCCAGCAGCCAAGAGCCCAGGGGACGAGAGACCCAGTACTTC. It is translated as CASSQEPRGRETQYF. The chain carries TRBV3-1 (or the pseudogene TRBV3-2) and TRBJ2-5; D may be TRBD1 (6 bases). CDR1 and CDR2 from the germline V gene are LGHDT and YNNKEL (reference sequence). Trimming shortened V by 0 bases and J by 4 bases, and 12 bases separated the two germline ends. There are 15 residues in the CDR3.

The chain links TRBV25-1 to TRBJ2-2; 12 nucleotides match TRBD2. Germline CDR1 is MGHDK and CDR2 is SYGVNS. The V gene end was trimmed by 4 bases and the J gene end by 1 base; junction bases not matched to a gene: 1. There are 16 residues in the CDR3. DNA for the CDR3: TGTGCCAGCAGTGTACTAGCGGGGGGGAACACCGGGGAGCTGTTTTTT. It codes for CASSVLAGGNTGELFF.

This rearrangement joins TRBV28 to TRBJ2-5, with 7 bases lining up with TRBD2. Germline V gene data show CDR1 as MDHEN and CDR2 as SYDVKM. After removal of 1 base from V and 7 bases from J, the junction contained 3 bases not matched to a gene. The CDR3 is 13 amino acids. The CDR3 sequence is CASSLSGGGTQYF. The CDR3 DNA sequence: TGTGCCAGCAGTTTATCGGGAGGTGGGACCCAGTACTTC.

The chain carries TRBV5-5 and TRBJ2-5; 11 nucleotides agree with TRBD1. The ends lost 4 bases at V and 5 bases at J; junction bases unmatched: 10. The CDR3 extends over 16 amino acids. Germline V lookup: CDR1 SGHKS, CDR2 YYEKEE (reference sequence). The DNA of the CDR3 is TGTGCCAGCAGCGGAATGGACAGGGGGCGATCCGAGACCCAGTACTTC. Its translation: CASSGMDRGRSETQYF.